This entry lists 8 T cell receptor beta chains sequenced from one sample in a study of tumor-infiltrating lymphocytes in primary liver carcinoma. Unsorted bulk tissue, about 17-34 mg of it, served as the source for co-extraction of RNA and DNA. From about 0.45 ug total RNA, TCR beta cDNA was generated with a primer in the constant region. What produced the TCR beta libraries was three nested multiplex PCR rounds using slightly modified ARM-PCR. A C-beta reverse primer was combined with TRBV1-TRBV30 forward primers in the first two PCR rounds, and each round had 10 cycles. Using its own MiXCR run on the multiplex PCR reads, TCRdb lists one record per CDR3 protein. The data hold approximately 110,000 distinct CDR3 sequences, with around 60% observed a single time. Sequencing input: liver tumor tissue from sampling region 1. This sample's subset: tumor region T1, superior pole. These receptors all stem from a woman aged 55-69 years with primary liver carcinoma and hepatitis B virus infection.

A remark on this clonotype: It may be a read error: a sequence one base away is much more abundant. The chain uses TRBV6-1 and TRBJ2-3; possibly TRBD1 or TRBD2 for D (7 bases each). Per the germline V gene, CDR1 is MNHNS and CDR2 is SASEGT. V was shortened by 6 bases and J by 8 bases, with 15 bases between the two germline ends. The CDR3 is 13 residues long. The CDR3 nucleotides read TGTGCCAGCAGGGGAGGGGGCTCAGGTACGCAGTATTTT. It specifies CASRGGGSGTQYF.

This clonotype has just one count. A much larger clone lies a single base off, so this may be a read error. The gene calls are TRBV30 and TRBJ2-1; a weak D match, TRBD1 (6 bases). There are 11 residues in the CDR3. V lost 2 bases and J lost 10, with 9 bases in between. The germline V gene has CDR1 GTSNPN and CDR2 SVGIG (reference sequence). CDR3: CAWSWQGEQFF. The CDR3 bases are TGTGCCTGGAGTTGGCAGGGGGAGCAGTTCTTC.

Regarding this clonotype: A much larger clonotype is one base distant, so this may be a read error. This rearrangement joins TRBV29-1 to TRBJ2-3; no definite D call. TRBJ1-5 matches the DNA end more closely, so the J call is doubtful. CDR1 and CDR2 (germline): SQVTM, ANQGSEA. This CDR3 spans 14 amino acids. CDR3 coding DNA: TGCAGCGTTGGAAGAGGAGGGAGTACGGATACGCAGCATTTT. Residues: CSVGRGGSTDTQHF.

Turning to this clonotype: Mismatch with germline at one junction end may stem from a read error. The chain recombines TRBV11-3 with TRBJ2-2, with D possibly being TRBD2 (6 bases). Germline CDR1 and CDR2: SGHNT and YENEEA. The CDR3 runs 18 residues. CDR3 DNA sequence: TGTGCCAGCAGCTCCCCGCGGTGGGACTCGGGCACCTCCGGGAAGCTGTTTTTT. This encodes CASSSPRWDSGTSGKLFF.

Details on this clonotype: The junction differs from germline at one of its ends, possibly a read error. The gene calls are TRBV29-1 and TRBJ2-1, with TRBD2 as a possible D gene (6 bases). CDR3 length: 20 amino acids. Looked up from germline, CDR1 is SQVTM and CDR2 is ANQGSEA. CDR3 nucleotides: TGCGGCGTTCCCGCGTTGGGTGTTCGGGAGAACAGAAAATCCTACAATGAGAAGTTCTTC. Its translation is CGVPALGVRENRKSYNEKFF.

In regard to this clonotype: A much larger clone sits a single nucleotide away, making a read error possible. The V call is TRBV29-1, the J call TRBJ2-1; TRBD2 aligns across 9 bases. The CDR3 spans 16 residues. CDR1 and CDR2 (germline): SQVTM, ANQGSEA. V was clipped by 3 bases and J by 4 bases; unmatched bases: 10. The CDR3 loop reads CSVDTLAGRPYNEQFF. Written as DNA, the CDR3 is TGCAGCGTTGATACCCTAGCGGGAAGACCTTACAATGAGCAGTTCTTC.

The CDR3: CAWSKQAGGEQFF. DNA of the CDR3: TGTGCCTGGAGCAAGCAAGCGGGAGGTGAGCAGTTCTTC. This chain links TRBV30 with TRBJ2-1; the match to TRBD2 covers 9 bases. This CDR3 contains 13 residues. After removal of 3 bases from V and 9 bases from J, the junction contained 6 bases not matched to a gene. Germline V gene lookup returns CDR1 GTSNPN and CDR2 SVGIG (reference sequence).

The V call is TRBV29-1, the J call TRBJ2-5; no reliable D call. Germline CDR1 is SQVTM and CDR2 is ANQGSEA. V lost 4 bases, J lost 11 bases, and 20 bases lay in between. The CDR3 contains 13 residues. CDR3 sequence reads: CSVGSEVHDEQYF. CDR3 DNA: TGCAGCGTTGGGAGCGAGGTTCACGATGAGCAGTACTTC.